The 4 T cell receptor beta chains presented below share a single source sample, sequenced in a study of blood T cells in healthy people across ages. Alongside a J-beta primer mix, a sample-barcoded 5' primer served in a second PCR lasting about 7 to 11 cycles. From the 5' RACE reads, TCRdb called clonotypes with MiXCR, one entry per CDR3 protein. The sample contains 630,000 or so distinct CDR3 sequences, 32% of which appear only once. The source material was blood. These receptors were collected from a woman older than 75 in good health.

V gene TRBV28 combines with J gene TRBJ2-7; 7 bases are a match to TRBD1. This CDR3 region has 14 residues. The V and J ends lost 5 bases and 3 bases, in that order; junction bases with no gene match: 7. Germline CDR1 is MDHEN and CDR2 is SYDVKM. The CDR3 region has the DNA TGTGCCAGCAGTCCCCGACAGGGTTACTACGAGCAGTACTTC. The encoded protein is CASSPRQGYYEQYF.

As concerns this clonotype: Since a much larger clone is just one base distant, this may be a read error. The chain uses TRBV5-1 and TRBJ2-3; unclear D gene. Germline CDR1 and CDR2: SGHRS and YFSETQ. The CDR3 is 14 amino acids. The CDR3 reads CVSSLEYSADTQYF. CDR3 DNA: TGCGTCAGCAGCTTGGAATATTCGGCAGATACGCAGTATTTT.

This clonotype was picked up many times. V is TRBV5-1 and J is TRBJ2-1, with a possible D match to TRBD1 (7 bases). Looked up from germline, CDR1 is SGHRS and CDR2 is YFSETQ. The CDR3 sequence is 15 residues long. V shed 4 bases and J shed 8 bases, with 19 bases lying between them. The CDR3 DNA reads TGCGCCAGCAGCGGTCCCCAGGGGGGACTCGATGAGCAGTTCTTC. Translated, it gives CASSGPQGGLDEQFF.

About this clonotype itself: The germline gene is not matched at one end of the junction; a read error may be the cause. The chain uses TRBV11-2 and TRBJ2-1; 7 positions agree with TRBD1. The assigned J gene may be wrong: the sequence end matches TRBJ2-7 better. The CDR3 is made up of 22 amino acids. The germline CDR1 and CDR2 sequences are SGHAT and FQNNGV. CDR3 loop: CASGLVGSPPLRDSKSYNEQYF. CDR3 nucleotides: TGTGCCAGCGGCTTAGTAGGTTCCCCTCCTCTAAGGGACAGTAAATCCTACAATGAGCAGTACTTC.